A selection of T cell receptor beta chains follows, all from one sample in a study of blood T cell repertoires in COVID-19. The assay was immunoSEQ multiplex PCR, and TCRdb's table has in-frame clones only and misses some. The sample records roughly 73,000 clones, about 86% being singletons. What was sequenced was peripheral blood. The receptors shown here come from a man aged 70-80 years with active COVID-19. Both conserved end residues are part of each CDR3. A D gene is named only where the DNA matches it firmly. Clone size appears in some rows only: once, few, many, or a class for an expanded clone.

D gene	V gene	clone size	J gene	CDR3 protein	CDR3 DNA
.	TRBV4-2	.	TRBJ2-1	CASSHPGLSNEQFF	TGTGCCAGCAGCCACCCCGGACTAAGCAATGAGCAGTTCTTC
.	TRBV6-2/TRBV6-3	.	TRBJ1-5	CASSPVGVDYQPQHF	TGTGCCAGCAGCCCCGTGGGCGTCGATTATCAGCCCCAGCATTTT
TRBD1	TRBV5-1	.	TRBJ1-5	CASSLGGSTGGQPQHF	TGCGCCAGCAGCTTGGGGGGCTCGACAGGGGGTCAGCCCCAGCATTTT
.	TRBV27	.	TRBJ2-3	CASSFARRSTDTQYF	TGTGCCAGCAGTTTCGCCAGGAGGAGCACAGATACGCAGTATTTT
TRBD2	TRBV10-3	.	TRBJ2-1	CAIGGLAGGGGNEQFF	TGTGCCATCGGGGGACTAGCGGGAGGCGGGGGCAATGAGCAGTTCTTC
TRBD2	TRBV7-9	few	TRBJ2-7	CASSPPGTSSDEQYF	TGTGCCAGCAGCCCGCCCGGGACTAGCAGCGACGAGCAGTACTTC
.	TRBV19	.	TRBJ1-1	CASSGAGEAFF	TGTGCCAGTAGTGGGGCAGGGGAGGCTTTCTTT
.	TRBV7-9	few	TRBJ2-5	CASSLVGGRQGETQYF	TGTGCCAGCAGCTTAGTCGGGGGGCGACAGGGGGAGACCCAGTACTTC
.	TRBV23-1	.	TRBJ2-5	CASSHVQGLGETQYF	TGCGCCAGCAGTCACGTCCAGGGGTTGGGGGAGACCCAGTACTTC
.	TRBV3-1/TRBV3-2	.	TRBJ2-5	CASWAAGGTQYF	TGTGCCAGCTGGGCGGCCGGGGGGACCCAGTACTTC
.	TRBV5-4	.	TRBJ1-1	CASRSNTEAFF	TGTGCCAGCAGGAGTAACACTGAAGCTTTCTTT
TRBD1	TRBV3-1/TRBV3-2	.	TRBJ1-1	CASSPEGQGKSEAFF	TGTGCCAGCAGCCCGGAAGGACAGGGGAAGTCTGAAGCTTTCTTT
.	TRBV5-1	.	TRBJ2-2	CASSLASGGSGELFF	TGCGCCAGCAGCTTGGCATCGGGGGGCTCCGGGGAGCTGTTTTTT
TRBD2	TRBV11-3	once	TRBJ2-2	CASSVSGAGELFF	TGTGCCAGCAGCGTTAGCGGGGCCGGGGAGCTGTTTTTT
.	TRBV7-8	few	TRBJ1-4	CASSPARVGGEKLFF	TGTGCCAGCAGCCCCGCACGGGTCGGGGGTGAAAAACTGTTTTTT
.	TRBV11-2	.	TRBJ2-1	CASSPTSRRDNEQFF	TGTGCCAGCAGCCCCACTAGTCGGAGGGACAATGAGCAGTTCTTC
.	TRBV7-2	.	TRBJ2-5	CASSPGGRSTETQYF	TGTGCCAGCAGCCCCGGTGGGAGGTCCACAGAGACCCAGTACTTC
TRBD2	TRBV10-1	.	TRBJ2-3	CASGPAVWAGEVDTQYF	TGCGCCAGCGGGCCGGCGGTTTGGGCGGGAGAGGTTGATACGCAGTATTTT
.	TRBV25-1	.	TRBJ2-7	CASSGPGLGYEQYF	TGTGCCAGCAGTGGACCGGGACTGGGCTACGAGCAGTACTTC
TRBD1	TRBV18	.	TRBJ2-7	CASSPIPGQAYEQYF	TGTGCCAGCTCACCAATCCCGGGACAGGCATACGAGCAGTACTTC
.	TRBV28	.	TRBJ1-2	CASSLSGGQVGYTF	TGTGCCAGCAGTTTATCCGGGGGTCAGGTTGGCTACACCTTC
TRBD1	TRBV9	.	TRBJ2-2	CASSVHRDRGAGELFF	TGTGCCAGCAGCGTCCACCGGGACAGGGGGGCCGGGGAGCTGTTTTTT
.	TRBV7-9	.	TRBJ1-2	CASSAGTLGYTF	TGTGCCAGCAGCGCGGGGACCCTTGGCTACACCTTC
TRBD2	TRBV2	.	TRBJ2-5	CASTRGLAVGETQYF	TGTGCCAGCACCCGGGGACTAGCGGTTGGTGAGACCCAGTACTTC
TRBD1	TRBV9	.	TRBJ2-5	CASSGRTGVQETQYF	TGTGCCAGCAGCGGTAGGACAGGGGTACAGGAGACCCAGTACTTC
.	TRBV28	.	TRBJ1-5	CASSFGRARGGQPQHF	TGTGCCAGCAGTTTTGGACGGGCCAGGGGTGGTCAGCCCCAGCATTTT
TRBD2	TRBV6-2/TRBV6-3	.	TRBJ2-3	CASTPGTTPDTQYF	TGTGCCAGCACCCCCGGGACTACCCCAGATACGCAGTATTTT
.	TRBV6-2/TRBV6-3	.	TRBJ2-7	CASSYGAGRYEQYF	TGTGCCAGCAGTTACGGCGCGGGACGTTACGAGCAGTACTTC
.	TRBV30	.	TRBJ1-1	CAWSVGGLTEAFF	TGTGCCTGGAGTGTCGGGGGGCTGACTGAAGCTTTCTTT
TRBD1	TRBV2	.	TRBJ2-6	CASRGTGGSGANVLTF	TGTGCCAGCAGAGGGACAGGGGGCTCTGGGGCCAACGTCCTGACTTTC
.	TRBV7-2	.	TRBJ2-7	CASSRSSYEQYF	TGTGCCAGCAGCCGGAGCTCCTACGAGCAGTACTTC
TRBD2	TRBV28	.	TRBJ2-1	CASLAGGGNEQFF	TGTGCCAGCCTAGCGGGAGGGGGCAATGAGCAGTTCTTC
.	TRBV11-2	few	TRBJ2-5	CASSLVGLPQETQYF	TGTGCCAGCAGCTTAGTGGGCCTCCCGCAAGAGACCCAGTACTTC
TRBD1	TRBV5-1	.	TRBJ2-3	CASSSGRGTGDLLSTGTQYF	TGCGCCAGCAGCTCAGGTAGAGGGACAGGAGACTTACTTAGCACGGGGACGCAGTATTTT
TRBD2	TRBV5-4	once	TRBJ2-7	CASSPGGNSYEQYF	TGTGCCAGCAGCCCGGGGGGGAACTCCTACGAGCAGTACTTC
TRBD2	TRBV5-4	few	TRBJ2-7	CASSPTSGEQYF	TGTGCCAGCAGCCCAACTAGCGGCGAGCAGTACTTC
.	TRBV10-3	.	TRBJ2-5	CAISVGGQETQYF	TGTGCCATCAGTGTCGGTGGCCAAGAGACCCAGTACTTC
TRBD1	TRBV29-1	.	TRBJ1-1	CSVGGQFEAFF	TGCAGCGTGGGGGGACAGTTCGAGGCTTTCTTT
.	TRBV18	once	TRBJ1-3	CASSPLGLEGPSGNTIYF	TGTGCCAGCTCACCGCTTGGACTGGAAGGCCCCTCTGGAAACACCATATATTTT
.	TRBV11-3	.	TRBJ1-2	CASSQGPGLGYGYTF	TGTGCCAGCAGCCAGGGGCCGGGGCTGGGCTATGGCTACACCTTC
.	TRBV20-1	.	TRBJ1-1	CSPSVNTEAFF	TGCAGCCCCTCCGTGAACACTGAAGCTTTCTTT
.	TRBV19	few	TRBJ1-5	CASTPAQGHQPQHF	TGTGCCAGTACCCCCGCACAGGGACATCAGCCCCAGCATTTT
.	TRBV21-1	once	TRBJ2-2	CASSRAPRDSGGSTGELFF	TGTGCCAGCAGCAGGGCCCCTAGGGACAGCGGAGGTAGCACCGGGGAGCTGTTTTTT